Below are 18 T cell receptor beta chains sequenced from a single sample in a study of shared clonotypes between healthy human individuals. Repertoires were generated with immunoSEQ multiplex PCR, while TCRdb's copy carries only in-frame clones and drops some. This table has roughly 1,100,000 clones, more than 60% appearing once. The sequenced sample was memory CD4+ T cells sorted from blood. The subset here: CD45RA-negative fraction. The origin of the receptors is a man younger than 30 in good health.

This clone was observed a few times. V and J are TRBV7-8 and TRBJ2-7; TRBD1 matches 10 bases. The trim removed 6 bases at V and 3 bases at J, leaving 8 bases unmatched. This CDR3 has 15 amino acids. In germline, CDR1 is SGHVS, CDR2 FQNEAQ. CDR3 DNA: TGTGCCAGCAGTCTAACCGGGACAGGGGACTACGAGCAGTACTTC. This translates into CASSLTGTGDYEQYF.

The chain recombines TRBV18 with TRBJ2-3; 7 bases line up with TRBD2. V was clipped by 6 bases and J by 2 bases; unmatched bases: 5. The CDR3 loop spans 14 amino acids. CDR1 is KGHSH, CDR2 LQKENI, per germline. This CDR3 is CASSPSGTTDTQYF. As DNA, the CDR3 is TGTGCCAGCTCCCCTAGCGGAACCACAGATACGCAGTATTTT. Together with reference TRBV18 and TRBJ2-3, the CDR3 gives the full variable domain: NAGVMQNPRHLVRRRGQEARLRCSPMKGHSHVYWYRQLPEEGLKFMVYLQKENIIDESGMPKERFSAEFPKEGPSILRIQQVVRGDSAAYFCASSPSGTTDTQYFGPGTRLTVL.

Points on this clone: The same CDR3 is also encoded by other DNA sequences in this sample. V usage is TRBV7-9 and J usage is TRBJ2-5; 8 bases fit TRBD2. V was clipped by 3 bases and J by 2 bases; unmatched bases: 5. This CDR3 is built from 15 residues. The germline gives CDR1 SEHNR, CDR2 FQNEAQ (reference sequence). The CDR3 sequence: CASSLRLAQQETQYF. CDR3 DNA: TGTGCCAGCAGCTTGAGACTAGCGCAGCAAGAGACCCAGTACTTC. Variable domain in full (rest from reference TRBV7-9 and TRBJ2-5): DTGVSQNPRHKITKRGQNVTFRCDPISEHNRLYWYRQTLGQGPEFLTYFQNEAQLEKSRLLSDRFSAERPKGSFSTLEIQRTEQGDSAMYLCASSLRLAQQETQYFGPGTRLLVL.

This chain connects TRBV6-5 to TRBJ1-1; D call uncertain. The germline V gene has CDR1 MNHEY and CDR2 SVGAGI. The CDR3 has 14 amino acids. V gave up 5 bases and J gave up 4 bases, with 14 bases separating them. The DNA of the CDR3 is TGTGCCAGCAGTGGACGGTTGGGCGGCACTGAAGCTTTCTTT. Translation: CASSGRLGGTEAFF.

This chain links TRBV21-1 with TRBJ2-7; whether TRBD1, the table's D call, matches the DNA was not checked. TRBV21-1 is a documented pseudogene. CDR3 length: 15 amino acids. This CDR3 reads CASSAPGTGFYEQYF. CDR3 nucleotides: TGTGCCAGCAGCGCCCCCGGGACAGGGTTTTACGAGCAGTACTTC.

The rearrangement uses TRBV9 and TRBJ1-4; D is unclear. The germline V gene has CDR1 SGDLS and CDR2 YYNGEE. CDR3 length equals 17 residues. Trimming cost V 3 bases and J 0 bases, with 15 bases left between them. CDR3 DNA: TGTGCCAGCAGCGGAGCCCCTAATTTGGCAACTAATGAAAAACTGTTTTTT. This codes for CASSGAPNLATNEKLFF.

Regarding this clone: Within the sample, other DNA sequences also encode this same CDR3. The rearrangement joins TRBV15 to TRBJ1-5, with TRBD1 matching 8 bases. This CDR3 region has 16 residues. The V segment lost 1 base and the J segment 1 base; nucleotides outside the gene matches: 3. Germline CDR1 LNHNV, CDR2 YYDKDF (reference sequence). CDR3: CATSRGTGGSNQPQHF. The CDR3 DNA reads as TGTGCCACCAGCAGAGGAACAGGGGGAAGCAATCAGCCCCAGCATTTT.

This clone was counted only a few times. The chain links TRBV29-1 to TRBJ1-1; no clear D gene. V dropped 5 bases and J dropped 6 bases, with 13 bases sitting between them. This CDR3 is built from 12 residues. Germline lookup yields CDR1 SQVTM and CDR2 ANQGSEA. In nucleotides, the CDR3 is TGCAGCGTTAGTGAAGGGAGGGCTGAAGCTTTCTTT. Its protein product is CSVSEGRAEAFF. The complete variable domain, with remaining parts taken from reference TRBV29-1 and TRBJ1-1, reads SAVISQKPSRDICQRGTSLTIQCQVDSQVTMMFWYRQQPGQSLTLIATANQGSEATYESGFVIDKFPISRPNLTFSTLTVSNMSPEDSSIYLCSVSEGRAEAFFGQGTRLTVV.

J is TRBJ2-5 and V is TRBV13; 10 bases match TRBD2. J was trimmed by 1 base and V by 2 bases; bases with no gene match: 4. CDR3 size: 16 residues. Germline V gene sequence: CDR1 PRHDT, CDR2 FYEKMQ (reference sequence). The CDR3 DNA reads as TGTGCCAGCAGCTTATCCCAGCGGGGGGGCCAAGAGACCCAGTACTTC. Translating gives CASSLSQRGGQETQYF.

CDR3 DNA sequence: TGTGCCAGCAGCTTGGACGCAGTCCCCAGTGGCCCCTATGGCTACACCTTC. This gives the protein CASSLDAVPSGPYGYTF. This chain uses TRBV5-6 with TRBJ1-2; D uncertain. Germline values: CDR1 SGHDT, CDR2 YYEEEE. Deletions cut 0 bases from V and 4 bases from J, with 19 bases between. This CDR3 region has 17 residues.

A few counts support this clone. The genes are TRBV6-1 and TRBJ1-2; the D is unclear. The V gene's germline CDR1 is MNHNS and CDR2 SASEGT. The CDR3 covers 15 residues. The V end was cut by 2 bases, the J end by 2 bases, with 12 bases between. This CDR3 reads CASSERVWENYGYTF. The CDR3 nucleotides read TGTGCCAGCAGTGAACGAGTTTGGGAGAACTATGGCTACACCTTC.

The chain couples TRBV5-4 to TRBJ1-2; 8 bases are shared with TRBD1. The CDR3 length is 14 residues. V was pared by 3 bases and J by 7 bases, with 8 bases of the junction left unmatched. Germline V gene sequence: CDR1 SGHNT, CDR2 YYREEE (reference sequence). The CDR3 sequence: CASSSDREWGGYTF. The CDR3 DNA reads as TGTGCCAGCAGCTCGGACAGGGAATGGGGTGGCTACACCTTC.

This clone has only one observation. The chain combines TRBV19 with TRBJ1-4, with TRBD1 as a possible D gene (6 bases). The germline V gene has CDR1 LNHDA and CDR2 SQIVND (reference sequence). The CDR3 has 14 amino acids. V was pared by 10 bases and J by 5 bases, with 17 bases between. The CDR3: CATTIGGPNEKLFF. The CDR3 DNA sequence: TGTGCCACCACAATTGGGGGCCCGAATGAAAAACTGTTTTTT. Based on the CDR3 plus reference TRBV19 and TRBJ1-4, the full variable domain is DGGITQSPKYLFRKEGQNVTLSCEQNLNHDAMYWYRQDPGQGLRLIYYSQIVNDFQKGDIAEGYSVSREKKESFPLTVTSAQKNPTAFYLCATTIGGPNEKLFFGSGTQLSVL.

To note about this clone: The same CDR3 arises from other DNA sequences in this sample as well. The rearrangement links TRBV4-3 to TRBJ2-5; TRBD2 agrees at 7 bases. This CDR3 is 15 amino acids long. CDR1 LGHNA and CDR2 YSLEER come from the germline V gene. The V segment lost 5 bases and the J segment 4 bases; nucleotides outside the gene matches: 10. The CDR3 reads CASSDQRREGETQYF. The CDR3 region has the DNA TGCGCCAGCAGCGACCAGAGGAGGGAGGGAGAGACCCAGTACTTC.

This clone was seen just once. This chain uses TRBV7-9 with TRBJ2-2; D might be TRBD2 (6 bases). The CDR3 consists of 15 residues. V lost 2 bases and J lost 6, with 13 bases in between. The germline gives CDR1 SEHNR, CDR2 FQNEAQ (reference sequence). The CDR3 sequence is CASSLMGLKAGELFF. CDR3 coding DNA: TGTGCCAGCAGCTTAATGGGACTCAAAGCCGGGGAGCTGTTTTTT.

The rearrangement uses TRBV11-2 and TRBJ1-2, with D perhaps TRBD1 (6 bases). The V and J ends lost 1 base and 5 bases respectively, with 11 bases between them. The CDR3 contains 14 residues. The V gene's germline CDR1 is SGHAT and CDR2 FQNNGV. DNA for the CDR3: TGTGCCAGCAGCTTAGCAGGGGTTGAATATGGCTACACCTTC. It encodes CASSLAGVEYGYTF.

The chain carries TRBV7-2 and TRBJ2-3, with TRBD2 matching over 9 bases. V lost 5 bases to trimming and J lost 1 base; unmatched junction nucleotides: 4. There are 15 residues in the CDR3. Germline CDR1 SGHTA, CDR2 FQGNSA. CDR3 sequence (DNA): TGTGCCAGCAGCCTGTCTAGCGGGGGCACAGATACGCAGTATTTT. Translation gives CASSLSSGGTDTQYF.

This clone was picked up many times. The chain links TRBV28 to TRBJ2-7, with D possibly being TRBD1 (5 bases). There are 14 residues in the CDR3. Trimming cost V 7 bases and J 2 bases, with 15 bases left between them. Per the germline V gene, CDR1 is MDHEN and CDR2 is SYDVKM. DNA of the CDR3: TGTGCCAGCAATAAGCAGGGTCGTCCCTACGAGCAGTACTTC. Protein sequence: CASNKQGRPYEQYF.